This T cell receptor (beta chain) was identified during a study of shared clonotypes between healthy human individuals. Findings of the study overall: Larger estimated richness was generally seen in naive subsets than in memory subsets.

Original processing methods: As immunoSEQ supplied junction-only sequences (without quality scores), filtering differed. Profiling relied on immunoSEQ multiplex PCR, and the TCRdb table lists in-frame clones only, not all of them. The V and J calls and clone size come from that table; D and trimming were worked out from the DNA. The sample holds approximately 1.4 million clones, 95% to 99% seen once. Turning to this clone: Its cognate antigen is unknown.

Unmatched junction bases numbered 6, after V lost 4 bases and J lost 3 bases. Per germline, CDR1 LNHDA and CDR2 SQIVND (reference sequence). CDR3 length equals 17 residues. Sequencing was done on a sample of naive CD4+ T cells sorted from blood. Subset defined: CD45RA+ positively selected. V is TRBV19 and J is TRBJ2-3; 14 positions match TRBD2. This TCR was sampled from a man between 25 and 39 years old in good health. The CDR3 DNA reads TGTGCCAGTAGTACGCGGACTAGCGGGAGGTCAACAGATACGCAGTATTTT. It translates to CASSTRTSGRSTDTQYF.